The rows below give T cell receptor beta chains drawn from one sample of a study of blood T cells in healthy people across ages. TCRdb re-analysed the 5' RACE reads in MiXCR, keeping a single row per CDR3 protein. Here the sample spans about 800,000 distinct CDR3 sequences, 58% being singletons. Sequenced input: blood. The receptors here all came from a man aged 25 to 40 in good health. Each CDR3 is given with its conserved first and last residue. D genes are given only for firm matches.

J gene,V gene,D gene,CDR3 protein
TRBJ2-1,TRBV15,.,CATSRGRGSSYDEQFF
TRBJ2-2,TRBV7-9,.,CASSRDRTGELFF
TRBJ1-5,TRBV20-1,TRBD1,CSAMGQGGSGSNQPQHF
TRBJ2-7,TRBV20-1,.,CSARVPPYEQYF
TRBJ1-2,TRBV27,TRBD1,CASSLTLPDRHLGTF
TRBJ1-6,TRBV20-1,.,CSAKAGAGNSPLHF
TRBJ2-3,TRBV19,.,CAASQWADASTDTRYF
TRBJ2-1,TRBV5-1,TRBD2,CASSFTGGRYNEQFF
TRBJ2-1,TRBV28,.,CASSSSRYEQFF
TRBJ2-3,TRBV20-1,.,CSVIGEGVSDTQYF
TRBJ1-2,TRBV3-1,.,CASSQERGSGYTF
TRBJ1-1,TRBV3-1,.,CASSLGDPRGTEAFF
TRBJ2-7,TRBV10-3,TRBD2,CAISEQAGLAGATYEQYF
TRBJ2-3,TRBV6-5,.,CASSYFGAVTDTQYF
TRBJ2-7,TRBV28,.,CASTTGTAGFYEQYF
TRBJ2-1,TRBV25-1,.,CASSSPGGAVWFF
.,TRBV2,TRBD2,CASNRLLAGVGETQYF
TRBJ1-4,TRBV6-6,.,CASSYSMVAEDEKLFF
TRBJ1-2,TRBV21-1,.,CAGSKGTRGIYAYGYTF
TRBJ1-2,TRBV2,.,CASSPTRGYTF
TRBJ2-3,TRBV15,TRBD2,CATSWSGGSADTQYF
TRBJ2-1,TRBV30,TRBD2,CAWKRGPNNEQFF